One sample yielded the 10 T cell receptor beta chains listed below, sequenced in a study of human T cells and chemical hapten exposure. As for time point: patch test 1, 2 weeks after DPC sensitization. The treatment is: therapeutic diphenylcyclopropenone sensitization with weekly scalp DPC. From the RACE reads, TCRdb called clonotypes with MiXCR, one entry per CDR3 protein. Of roughly 380,000 distinct CDR3 sequences in the sample, roughly 5% are singletons; the top ten hold around 2.3%. Sequencing was performed on whole blood, taken in connection with sensitization to the hapten diphenylcyclopropenone (DPC). The receptors come from a woman aged 45-60 years with alopecia areata. Some clones in this sample may be carry-over from other donors' samples.

The CDR3 region has the DNA TGTGCCATCAGTGATGCAGCCATCTCAGATACGCAGTATTTT. Translated: CAISDAAISDTQYF. The chain employs TRBV10-3 and TRBJ2-3; no clear D gene. This CDR3 contains 14 residues. Trimming removed 3 bases from V and 4 bases from J, with 11 bases in between. Germline assignment: CDR1 ENHRY and CDR2 SYGVKD.

V gene TRBV6-2 or TRBV6-3 combines with J gene TRBJ1-5, with D tentatively TRBD1 (5 bases). The CDR3 is 15 amino acids. V lost 0 bases and J 1 base, leaving 7 bases between the germline ends. Germline V gene lookup returns CDR1 MNHEY and CDR2 SVGEGT. The CDR3 reads CASSYSTVSNQPQHF. Here the CDR3 DNA reads TGTGCCAGCAGTTACTCGACAGTCAGCAATCAGCCCCAGCATTTT.

This clonotype was seen ten or more times. The V gene is TRBV6-6, the J gene TRBJ2-2; possible D gene TRBD2, 6 bases. The V gene lost 0 bases and the J gene lost 4 bases, with 15 bases spanning the gap. The CDR3 is 17 amino acids. Per germline, CDR1 MNHNY and CDR2 SVGAGI (reference sequence). The CDR3: CASSYSNPSAGTGELFF. CDR3 DNA: TGTGCCAGCAGTTACTCGAATCCTAGCGCGGGCACCGGGGAGCTGTTTTTT.

The V gene is TRBV4-1, the J gene TRBJ2-3, with D perhaps matching TRBD1 or TRBD2 (5 bases each). Germline V gene lookup returns CDR1 MGHRA and CDR2 YSYEKL. CDR3 length equals 15 residues. Trimming left V 0 bases short and J 4 bases short, with 11 bases between. DNA of the CDR3: TGCGCCAGCAGCCAAGATCAGGGAGCGGCAGATACGCAGTATTTT. Residues: CASSQDQGAADTQYF.

This clonotype was recorded many times. The CDR3 region has the DNA TGTGCCAGCAGTGAAGTGCCCCTGGGACAGGGTCCAGATACGCAGTATTTT. Protein product: CASSEVPLGQGPDTQYF. J is TRBJ2-3 and V is TRBV2; 9 bases align to TRBD1. Unmatched junction bases numbered 9, after V lost 1 base and J lost 4 bases. The CDR3 covers 17 residues. Germline values: CDR1 SNHLY, CDR2 FYNNEI.

This clonotype has just a few counts. V gene TRBV24-1 combines with J gene TRBJ2-2; 7 nucleotides line up with TRBD1. The germline V gene has CDR1 KGHDR and CDR2 SFDVKD. The CDR3 totals 16 residues. The V gene end was trimmed by 4 bases and the J gene end by 3 bases; junction bases not matched to a gene: 7. The chain's CDR3 is CATSEAGGTHTGELFF. Written as DNA, the CDR3 is TGTGCCACCAGTGAAGCAGGGGGTACGCACACCGGGGAGCTGTTTTTT.

This clonotype has a count of ten or more. J is TRBJ2-1 and V is TRBV12-3 or TRBV12-4; TRBD2 aligns across 7 bases. Germline trimming cut 5 bases from V and 5 bases from J; bases unmatched to any gene: 12. The CDR3 spans 16 residues. The CDR3 DNA sequence: TGTGCCAGCAGTACCGTAGCGGGTGGCCGGGACAATGAGCAGTTCTTC. Translation: CASSTVAGGRDNEQFF.

This chain uses TRBV28 with TRBJ2-7; 9 positions match TRBD2. This CDR3 has 15 amino acids. The V gene's germline CDR1 is MDHEN and CDR2 SYDVKM. J lost 1 base, V lost 4 bases, and 5 bases had no gene match. The CDR3 DNA sequence: TGTGCCAGCAGTTATCACAGCGGGGGGTCCTACGAGCAGTACTTC. Translated, it gives CASSYHSGGSYEQYF.

V usage is TRBV20-1 and J usage is TRBJ2-3; 15 positions agree with TRBD2. The V gene's germline CDR1 is DFQATT and CDR2 SNEGSKA (reference sequence). This CDR3 has 16 amino acids. In DNA form, the CDR3 reads TGCAGGATACCCGGGACTAGCGGGAGGAGCACAGATACGCAGTATTTT. It codes for CRIPGTSGRSTDTQYF.

The rearrangement uses TRBV5-6 and TRBJ2-2; no clear D gene. Germline V gene sequence: CDR1 SGHDT, CDR2 YYEEEE. The germline V and J ends were trimmed by 4 bases and 3 bases, with 7 bases remaining between them. The CDR3 sequence is 13 residues long. The CDR3 reads CASSTDYTGELFF. The CDR3 DNA follows: TGTGCCAGCAGCACCGACTACACCGGGGAGCTGTTTTTT. Full variable domain (rest looked up from reference TRBV5-6 and TRBJ2-2): DAGVTQSPTHLIKTRGQQVTLRCSPKSGHDTVSWYQQALGQGPQFIFQYYEEEERQRGNFPDRFSGHQFPNYSSELNVNALLLGDSALYLCASSTDYTGELFFGEGSRLTVL.